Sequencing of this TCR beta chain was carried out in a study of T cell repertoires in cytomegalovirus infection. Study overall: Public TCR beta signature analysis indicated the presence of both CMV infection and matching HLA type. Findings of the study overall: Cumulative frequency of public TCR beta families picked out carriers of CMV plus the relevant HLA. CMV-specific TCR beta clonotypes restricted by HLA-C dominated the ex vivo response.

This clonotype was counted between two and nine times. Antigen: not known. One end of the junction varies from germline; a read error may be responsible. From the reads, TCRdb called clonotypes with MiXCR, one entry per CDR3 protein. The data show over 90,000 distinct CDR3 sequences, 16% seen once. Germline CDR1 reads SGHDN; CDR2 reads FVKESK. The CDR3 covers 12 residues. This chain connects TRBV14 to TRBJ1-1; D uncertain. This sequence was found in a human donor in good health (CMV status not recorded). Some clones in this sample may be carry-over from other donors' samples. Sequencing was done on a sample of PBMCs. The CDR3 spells CASSQVLTETFF. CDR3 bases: TGTGCCAGCAGCCAAGTTCTAACTGAAACTTTCTTT.